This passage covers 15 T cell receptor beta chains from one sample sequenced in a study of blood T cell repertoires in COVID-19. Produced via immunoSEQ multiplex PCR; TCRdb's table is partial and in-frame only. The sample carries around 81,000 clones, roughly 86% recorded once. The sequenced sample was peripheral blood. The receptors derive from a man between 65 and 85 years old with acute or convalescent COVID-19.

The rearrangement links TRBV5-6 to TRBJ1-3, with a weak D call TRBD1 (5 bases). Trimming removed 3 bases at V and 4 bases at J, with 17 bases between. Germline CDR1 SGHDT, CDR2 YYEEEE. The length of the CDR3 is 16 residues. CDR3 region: CASSSSGTLAGNTIYF. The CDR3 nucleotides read TGTGCCAGCAGCTCGAGCGGGACTTTGGCGGGAAACACCATATATTTT.

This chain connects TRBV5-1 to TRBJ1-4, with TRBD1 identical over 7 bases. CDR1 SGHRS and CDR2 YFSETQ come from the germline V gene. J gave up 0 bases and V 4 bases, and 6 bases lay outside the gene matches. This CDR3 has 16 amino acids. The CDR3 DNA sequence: TGCGCCAGCAGCCCGGGACAGCAGGCAACTAATGAAAAACTGTTTTTT. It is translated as CASSPGQQATNEKLFF.

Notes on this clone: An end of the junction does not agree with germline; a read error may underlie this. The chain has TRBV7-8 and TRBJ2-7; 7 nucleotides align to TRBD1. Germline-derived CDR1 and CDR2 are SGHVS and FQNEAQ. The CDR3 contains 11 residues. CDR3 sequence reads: CASSSTGLWDF. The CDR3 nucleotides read TGTGCCAGCAGCTCGACAGGGCTTTGGGACTTC.

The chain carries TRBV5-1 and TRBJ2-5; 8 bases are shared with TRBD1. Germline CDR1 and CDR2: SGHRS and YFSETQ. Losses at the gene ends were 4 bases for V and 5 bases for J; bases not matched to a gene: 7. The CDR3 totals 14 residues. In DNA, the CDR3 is TGCGCCAGCAGCATGGACAGGGTAGGGGAGACCCAGTACTTC. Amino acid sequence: CASSMDRVGETQYF.

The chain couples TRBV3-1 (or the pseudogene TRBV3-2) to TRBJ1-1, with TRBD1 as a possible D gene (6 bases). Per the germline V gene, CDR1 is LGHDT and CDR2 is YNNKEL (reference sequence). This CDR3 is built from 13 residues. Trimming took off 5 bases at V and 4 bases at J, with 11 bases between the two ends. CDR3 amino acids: CASSFRRGTEAFF. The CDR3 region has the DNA TGTGCCAGCAGCTTCCGCAGGGGCACTGAAGCTTTCTTT.

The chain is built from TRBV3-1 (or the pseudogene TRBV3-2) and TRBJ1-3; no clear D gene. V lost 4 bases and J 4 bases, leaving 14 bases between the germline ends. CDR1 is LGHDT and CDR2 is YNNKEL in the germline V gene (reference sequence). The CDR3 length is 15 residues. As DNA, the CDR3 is TGTGCCAGCAGCCTGACTAGGCCCGCCGGAAACACCATATATTTT. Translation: CASSLTRPAGNTIYF.

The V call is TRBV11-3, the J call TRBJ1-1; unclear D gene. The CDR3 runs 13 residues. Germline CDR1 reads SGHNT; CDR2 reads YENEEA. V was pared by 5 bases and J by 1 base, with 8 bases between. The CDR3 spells CASSRHTNTEAFF. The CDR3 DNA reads TGTGCCAGCAGCCGACATACGAACACTGAAGCTTTCTTT.

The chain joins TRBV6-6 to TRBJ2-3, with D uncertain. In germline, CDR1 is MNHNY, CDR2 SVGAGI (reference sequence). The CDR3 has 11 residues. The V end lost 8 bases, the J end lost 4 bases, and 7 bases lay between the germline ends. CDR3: CASGGADTQYF. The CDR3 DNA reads TGTGCCAGCGGCGGTGCAGATACGCAGTATTTT.

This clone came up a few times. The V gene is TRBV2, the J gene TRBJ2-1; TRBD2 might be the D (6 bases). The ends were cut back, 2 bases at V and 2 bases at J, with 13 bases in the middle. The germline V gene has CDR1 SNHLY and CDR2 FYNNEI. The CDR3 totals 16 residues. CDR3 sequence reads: CASSETAGSAYNEQFF. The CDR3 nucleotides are TGTGCCAGCAGTGAAACTGCGGGATCTGCCTACAATGAGCAGTTCTTC.

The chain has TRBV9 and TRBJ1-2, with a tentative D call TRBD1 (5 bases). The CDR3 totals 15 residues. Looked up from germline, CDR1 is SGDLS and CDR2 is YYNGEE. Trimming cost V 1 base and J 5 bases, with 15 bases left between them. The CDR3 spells CASSVYDRNSYGYTF. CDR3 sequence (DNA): TGTGCCAGCAGCGTATATGACAGAAACTCGTATGGCTACACCTTC.

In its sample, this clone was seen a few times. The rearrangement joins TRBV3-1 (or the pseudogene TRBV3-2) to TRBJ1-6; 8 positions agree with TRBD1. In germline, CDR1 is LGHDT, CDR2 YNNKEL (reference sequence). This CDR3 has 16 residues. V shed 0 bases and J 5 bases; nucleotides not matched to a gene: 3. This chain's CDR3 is CASSQEPGQDNSPLHF. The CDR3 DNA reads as TGTGCCAGCAGCCAAGAACCGGGACAGGATAATTCACCCCTCCACTTT.

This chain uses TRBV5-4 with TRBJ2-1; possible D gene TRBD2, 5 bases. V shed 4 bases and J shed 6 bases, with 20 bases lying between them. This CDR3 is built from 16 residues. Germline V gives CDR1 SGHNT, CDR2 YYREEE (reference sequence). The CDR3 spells CASSVQAALPTNEQFF. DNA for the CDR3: TGTGCCAGCAGCGTCCAAGCGGCACTTCCGACCAATGAGCAGTTCTTC.

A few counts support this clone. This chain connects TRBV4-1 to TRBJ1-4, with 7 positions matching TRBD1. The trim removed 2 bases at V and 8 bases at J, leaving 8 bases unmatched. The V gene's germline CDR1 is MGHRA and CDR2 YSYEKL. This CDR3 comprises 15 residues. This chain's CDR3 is CASSQSTGLREKLFF. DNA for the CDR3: TGCGCCAGCAGCCAATCGACAGGGTTGAGGGAAAAACTGTTTTTT.

CDR3 residues: CASKGTGDTDTQYF. The CDR3 nucleotides read TGTGCCAGCAAAGGGACAGGGGACACAGATACGCAGTATTTT. V is TRBV6-5 and J is TRBJ2-3; TRBD1 aligns across 10 bases. Per germline, CDR1 MNHEY and CDR2 SVGAGI. This CDR3 contains 14 residues. V shed 7 bases, J shed 2 bases, and the junction held 3 bases outside the gene matches.

The CDR3 nucleotides are TGTGCCAGCAGTTTGTACATAAGCTCCTACAATGAGCAGTTCTTC. Its protein product is CASSLYISSYNEQFF. V usage is TRBV28 and J usage is TRBJ2-1; D not certain. The V and J ends lost 3 bases and 0 bases respectively, with 9 bases between them. There are 15 residues in the CDR3. Germline-derived CDR1 and CDR2 are MDHEN and SYDVKM. The full variable domain, in which reference TRBV28 and TRBJ2-1 provide the parts outside the CDR3, is DVKVTQSSRYLVKRTGEKVFLECVQDMDHENMFWYRQDPGLGLRLIYFSYDVKMKEKGDIPEGYSVSREKKERFSLILESASTNQTSMYLCASSLYISSYNEQFFGPGTRLTVL.